The source of this T cell receptor (beta chain) is a study of blood T cell repertoires in COVID-19. Across the study: The samples span acute and convalescent COVID-19 from the United States, Italy and Spain. T cells, B-cell-depleted T cells, or PBMCs provided the cDNA or gDNA that served as material.

This CDR3 has 14 residues. Trimming took 6 bases from V and 10 from J, leaving 16 bases between them. CDR1 and CDR2 (germline): SGHVS, FNYEAQ. Source study methods: Amplification of reference gene primers provided the estimated nucleated cell counts. Sequencing was performed with immunoSEQ multiplex PCR; in TCRdb, only in-frame clones are kept and a portion is missing. D and trimming come from the DNA, and the V and J calls and clone size come from that table. The sample includes 160,000 or so clones, roughly four fifths of them seen just once. This clone showed up just a few times. The TCR comes from a human donor in a cohort sampled during active COVID-19. The chain couples TRBV7-6 to TRBJ1-6, with D tentatively TRBD1 (6 bases). The sequencing input was peripheral blood. CDR3 nucleotide sequence: TGTGCCAGCAGAGATGGGGGCGCAAGGTCACCCCTCCACTTT. Translated, it gives CASRDGGARSPLHF. Drawing the rest from reference TRBV7-6 and TRBJ1-6, the complete variable domain is GAGVSQSPRYKVTKRGQDVALRCDPISGHVSLYWYRQALGQGPEFLTYFNYEAQQDKSGLPNDRFSAERPEGSISTLTIQRTEQRDSAMYRCASRDGGARSPLHFGNGTRLTVT.